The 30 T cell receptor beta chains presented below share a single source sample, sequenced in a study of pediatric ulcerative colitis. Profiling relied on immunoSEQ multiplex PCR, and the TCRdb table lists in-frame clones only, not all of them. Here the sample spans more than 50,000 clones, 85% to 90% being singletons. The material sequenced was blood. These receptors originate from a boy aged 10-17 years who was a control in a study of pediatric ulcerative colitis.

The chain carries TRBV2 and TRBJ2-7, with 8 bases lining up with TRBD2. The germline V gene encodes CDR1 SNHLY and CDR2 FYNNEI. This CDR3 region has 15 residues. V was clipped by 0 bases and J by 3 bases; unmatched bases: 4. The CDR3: CASSEALLADYEQYF. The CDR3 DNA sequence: TGTGCCAGCAGTGAAGCGCTACTAGCGGACTACGAGCAGTACTTC.

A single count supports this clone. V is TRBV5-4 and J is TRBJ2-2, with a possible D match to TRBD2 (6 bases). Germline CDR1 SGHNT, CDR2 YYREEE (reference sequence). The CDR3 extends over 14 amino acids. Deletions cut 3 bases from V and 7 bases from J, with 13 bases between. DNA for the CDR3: TGTGCCAGCAGCTCGTGGGGGGTCGGCGGGGAGCTGTTTTTT. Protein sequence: CASSSWGVGGELFF.

The CDR3 sequence is CASSQNRRAGDEQFF. The CDR3 DNA reads TGCGCCAGCAGCCAGAATAGAAGGGCTGGAGATGAGCAGTTCTTC. The chain uses TRBV5-1 and TRBJ2-1; D gene ambiguous. Germline V gives CDR1 SGHRS, CDR2 YFSETQ. The CDR3 is 15 residues long. The V and J ends lost 4 bases and 8 bases respectively, with 19 bases between them.

The CDR3 reads CASSIAGAVGYEQYF. CDR3 in DNA: TGTGCCAGTAGTATAGCAGGGGCGGTTGGGTACGAGCAGTACTTC. The chain recombines TRBV19 with TRBJ2-7, with D perhaps TRBD1 (6 bases). V was shortened by 1 base and J by 4 bases, with 14 bases between the two germline ends. CDR3 size: 15 residues. Looked up from germline, CDR1 is LNHDA and CDR2 is SQIVND (reference sequence).

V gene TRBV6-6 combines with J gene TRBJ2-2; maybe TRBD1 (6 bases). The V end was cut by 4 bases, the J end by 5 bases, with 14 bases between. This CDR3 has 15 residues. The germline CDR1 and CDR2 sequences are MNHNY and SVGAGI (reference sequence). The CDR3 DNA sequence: TGTGCCAGCAGTTCCGCCGACAGGTTTACCGGGGAGCTGTTTTTT. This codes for CASSSADRFTGELFF.

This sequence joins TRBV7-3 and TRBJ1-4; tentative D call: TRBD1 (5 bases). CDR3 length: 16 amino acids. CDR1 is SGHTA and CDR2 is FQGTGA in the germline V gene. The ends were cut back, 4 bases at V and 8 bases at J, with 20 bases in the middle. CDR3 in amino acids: CASSSRGTPRGEKLFF. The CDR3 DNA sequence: TGTGCCAGCAGCTCTCGCGGGACGCCGAGGGGCGAAAAACTGTTTTTT.

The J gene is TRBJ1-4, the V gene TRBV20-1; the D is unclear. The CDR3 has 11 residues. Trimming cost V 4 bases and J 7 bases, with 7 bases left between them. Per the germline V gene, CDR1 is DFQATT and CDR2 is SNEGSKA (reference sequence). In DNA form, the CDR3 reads TGCAGTGCTAATTCAGGTGAAAAACTGTTTTTT. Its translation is CSANSGEKLFF.

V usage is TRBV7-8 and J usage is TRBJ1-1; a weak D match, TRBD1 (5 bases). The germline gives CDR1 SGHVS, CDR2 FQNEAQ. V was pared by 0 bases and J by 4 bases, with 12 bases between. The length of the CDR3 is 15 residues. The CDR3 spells CASSLAIRAGTEAFF. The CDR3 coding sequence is TGTGCCAGCAGCTTAGCTATCAGGGCGGGCACTGAAGCTTTCTTT. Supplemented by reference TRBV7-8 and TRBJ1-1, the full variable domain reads GAGVSQSPRYKVAKRGQDVALRCDPISGHVSLFWYQQALGQGPEFLTYFQNEAQLDKSGLPSDRFFAERPEGSVSTLKIQRTQQEDSAVYLCASSLAIRAGTEAFFGQGTRLTVV.

The CDR3 region has the DNA TGTGCCAGCAGTTTCGGTAATATGGGAGGGAGAAAGACCCAGTACTTC. Encoded protein: CASSFGNMGGRKTQYF. The V gene is TRBV28, the J gene TRBJ2-5; 7 bases agree with TRBD2. Per the germline V gene, CDR1 is MDHEN and CDR2 is SYDVKM. The CDR3 is 16 amino acids. The junction had 13 bases not matched to a gene; V was cut back by 3 bases and J by 6 bases.

Written as DNA, the CDR3 is TGTGCCACCAGCAGAGATCAGTGGGGTCCCTACGAGCAGTACTTC. As protein: CATSRDQWGPYEQYF. V usage is TRBV15 and J usage is TRBJ2-7; D gene unclear. From germline, CDR1 is LNHNV and CDR2 YYDKDF (reference sequence). There are 15 residues in the CDR3. V lost 0 bases, J lost 2 bases, and 11 bases lay in between. The full variable domain, its missing parts supplied by reference TRBV15 and TRBJ2-7, is DAMVIQNPRYQVTQFGKPVTLSCSQTLNHNVMYWYQQKSSQAPKLLFHYYDKDFNNEADTPDNFQSRRPNTSFCFLDIRSPGLGDTAMYLCATSRDQWGPYEQYFGPGTRLTVT.

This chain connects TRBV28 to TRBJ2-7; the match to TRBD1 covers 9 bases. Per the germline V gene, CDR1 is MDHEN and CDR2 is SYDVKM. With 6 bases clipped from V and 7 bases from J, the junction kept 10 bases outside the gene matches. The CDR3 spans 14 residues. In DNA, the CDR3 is TGTGCCAGCAGCCGACAGGGGGGTGTGAAGGAGCAGTACTTC. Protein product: CASSRQGGVKEQYF. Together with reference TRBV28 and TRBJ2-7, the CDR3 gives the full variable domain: DVKVTQSSRYLVKRTGEKVFLECVQDMDHENMFWYRQDPGLGLRLIYFSYDVKMKEKGDIPEGYSVSREKKERFSLILESASTNQTSMYLCASSRQGGVKEQYFGPGTRLTVT.

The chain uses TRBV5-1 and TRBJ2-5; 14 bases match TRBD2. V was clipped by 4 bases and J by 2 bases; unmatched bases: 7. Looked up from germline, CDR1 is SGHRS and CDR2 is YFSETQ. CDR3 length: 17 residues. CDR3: CASSLPRLAGGQETQYF. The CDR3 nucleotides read TGCGCCAGCAGCCTACCTAGACTAGCGGGAGGGCAAGAGACCCAGTACTTC.

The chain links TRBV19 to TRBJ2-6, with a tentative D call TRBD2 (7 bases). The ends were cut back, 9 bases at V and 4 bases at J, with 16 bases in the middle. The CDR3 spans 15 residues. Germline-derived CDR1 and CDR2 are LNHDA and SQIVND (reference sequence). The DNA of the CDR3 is TGTGCCAGCAATCCCGGGGGGCGAGGGGCCAACGTCCTGACTTTC. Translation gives CASNPGGRGANVLTF.

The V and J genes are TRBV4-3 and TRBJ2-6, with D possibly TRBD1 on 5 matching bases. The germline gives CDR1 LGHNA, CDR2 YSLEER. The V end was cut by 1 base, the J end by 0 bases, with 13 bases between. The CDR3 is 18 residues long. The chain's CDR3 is CASSQVGQGLSGANVLTF. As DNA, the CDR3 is TGCGCCAGCAGCCAAGTGGGCCAGGGTCTCTCTGGGGCCAACGTCCTGACTTTC.

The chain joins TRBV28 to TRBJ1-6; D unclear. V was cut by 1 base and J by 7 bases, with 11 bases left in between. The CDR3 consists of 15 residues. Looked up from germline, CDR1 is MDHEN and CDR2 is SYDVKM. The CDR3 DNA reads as TGTGCCAGCAGTTTATCACACGCCGAGAATTCACCCCTCCACTTT. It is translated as CASSLSHAENSPLHF.

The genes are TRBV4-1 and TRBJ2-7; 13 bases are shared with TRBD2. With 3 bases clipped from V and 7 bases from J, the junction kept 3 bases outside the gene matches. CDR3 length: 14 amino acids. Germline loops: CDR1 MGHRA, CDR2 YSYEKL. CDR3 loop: CASSQGLAGREQYF. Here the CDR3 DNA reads TGCGCCAGCAGCCAGGGACTAGCGGGAAGGGAGCAGTACTTC.

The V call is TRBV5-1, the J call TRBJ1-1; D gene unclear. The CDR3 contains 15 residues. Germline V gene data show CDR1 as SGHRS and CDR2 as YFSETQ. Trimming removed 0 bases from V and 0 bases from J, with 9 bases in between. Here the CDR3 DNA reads TGCGCCAGCAGCTTGGGGCGGACGGTGAACACTGAAGCTTTCTTT. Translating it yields CASSLGRTVNTEAFF.

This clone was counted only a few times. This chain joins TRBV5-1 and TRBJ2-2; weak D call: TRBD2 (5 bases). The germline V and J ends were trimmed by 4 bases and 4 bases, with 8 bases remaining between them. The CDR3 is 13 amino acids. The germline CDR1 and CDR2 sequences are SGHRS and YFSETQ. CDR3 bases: TGCGCCAGCAGCGGACTGTTCACCGGGGAGCTGTTTTTT. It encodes CASSGLFTGELFF.

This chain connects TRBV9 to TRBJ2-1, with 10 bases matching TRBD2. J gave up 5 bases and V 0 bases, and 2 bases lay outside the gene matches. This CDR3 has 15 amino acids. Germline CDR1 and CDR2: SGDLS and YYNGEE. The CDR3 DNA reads TGTGCCAGCAGCGTAGTTAGCGGGGGGCACAATGAGCAGTTCTTC. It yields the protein CASSVVSGGHNEQFF.

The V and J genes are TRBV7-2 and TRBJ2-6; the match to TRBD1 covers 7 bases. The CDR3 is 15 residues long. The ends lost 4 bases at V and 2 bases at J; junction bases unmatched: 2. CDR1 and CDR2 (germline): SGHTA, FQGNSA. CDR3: CASSSDRAGANVLTF. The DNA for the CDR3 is TGTGCCAGCAGCTCCGACAGGGCTGGGGCCAACGTCCTGACTTTC.

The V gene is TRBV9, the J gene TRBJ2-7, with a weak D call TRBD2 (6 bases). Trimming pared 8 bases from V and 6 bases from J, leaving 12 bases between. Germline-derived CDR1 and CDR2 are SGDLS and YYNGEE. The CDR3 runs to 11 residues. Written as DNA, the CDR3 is TGTGCCAGAGAACTAGCTACCGAGCAGTACTTC. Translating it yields CARELATEQYF.

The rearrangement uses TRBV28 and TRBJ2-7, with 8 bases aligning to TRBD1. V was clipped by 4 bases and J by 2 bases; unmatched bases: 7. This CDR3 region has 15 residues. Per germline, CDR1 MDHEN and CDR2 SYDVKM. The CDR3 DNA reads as TGTGCCAGCAGTTCTCCCCGGGACAGGACCTACGAGCAGTACTTC. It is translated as CASSSPRDRTYEQYF. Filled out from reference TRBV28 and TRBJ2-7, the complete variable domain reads DVKVTQSSRYLVKRTGEKVFLECVQDMDHENMFWYRQDPGLGLRLIYFSYDVKMKEKGDIPEGYSVSREKKERFSLILESASTNQTSMYLCASSSPRDRTYEQYFGPGTRLTVT.

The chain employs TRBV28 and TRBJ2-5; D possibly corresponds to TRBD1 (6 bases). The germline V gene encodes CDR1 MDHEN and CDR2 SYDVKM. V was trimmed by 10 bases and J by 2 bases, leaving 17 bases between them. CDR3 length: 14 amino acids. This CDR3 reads CATETGSVQETQYF. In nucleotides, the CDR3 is TGTGCCACAGAAACAGGGTCCGTACAAGAGACCCAGTACTTC.

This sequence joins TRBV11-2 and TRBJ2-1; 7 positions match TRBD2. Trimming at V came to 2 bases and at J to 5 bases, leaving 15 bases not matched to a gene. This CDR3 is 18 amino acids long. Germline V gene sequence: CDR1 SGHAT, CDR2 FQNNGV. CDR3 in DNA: TGTGCCAGCAGCTTATGGCGCGGGGGACCCCCCAGAAACAATGAGCAGTTCTTC. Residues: CASSLWRGGPPRNNEQFF.

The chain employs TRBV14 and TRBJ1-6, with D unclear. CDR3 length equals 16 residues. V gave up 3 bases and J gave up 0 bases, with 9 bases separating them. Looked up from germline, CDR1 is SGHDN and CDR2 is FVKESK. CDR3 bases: TGTGCCAGCAGCCAGACGTTGAGCTCCTATAATTCACCCCTCCACTTT. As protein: CASSQTLSSYNSPLHF.

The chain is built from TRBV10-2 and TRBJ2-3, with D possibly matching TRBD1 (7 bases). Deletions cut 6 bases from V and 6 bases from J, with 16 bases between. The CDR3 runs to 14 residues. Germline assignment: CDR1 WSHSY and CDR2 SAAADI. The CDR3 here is CASSRGSGGDTQYF. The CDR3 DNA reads TGCGCCAGCAGCCGAGGCTCAGGGGGGGATACGCAGTATTTT.

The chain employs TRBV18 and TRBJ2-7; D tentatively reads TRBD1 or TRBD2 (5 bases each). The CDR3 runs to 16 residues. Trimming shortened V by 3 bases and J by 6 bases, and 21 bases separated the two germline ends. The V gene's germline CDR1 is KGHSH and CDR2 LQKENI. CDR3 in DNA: TGTGCCAGCTCACCGAGGGACCTTAGCGCGAATCGCGAGCAGTACTTC. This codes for CASSPRDLSANREQYF. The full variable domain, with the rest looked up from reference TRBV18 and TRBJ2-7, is NAGVMQNPRHLVRRRGQEARLRCSPMKGHSHVYWYRQLPEEGLKFMVYLQKENIIDESGMPKERFSAEFPKEGPSILRIQQVVRGDSAAYFCASSPRDLSANREQYFGPGTRLTVT.

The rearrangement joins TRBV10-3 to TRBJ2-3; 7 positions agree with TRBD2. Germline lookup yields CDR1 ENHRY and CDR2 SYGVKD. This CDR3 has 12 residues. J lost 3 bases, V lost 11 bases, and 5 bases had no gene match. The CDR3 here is CAAGGLTDTQYF. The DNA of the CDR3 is TGTGCCGCCGGGGGACTAACAGATACGCAGTATTTT.

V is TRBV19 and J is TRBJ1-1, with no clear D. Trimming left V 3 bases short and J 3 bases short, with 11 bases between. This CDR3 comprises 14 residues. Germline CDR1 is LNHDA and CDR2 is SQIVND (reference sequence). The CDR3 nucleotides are TGTGCCAGTAGTATTCGGGAGGGCTACACTGAAGCTTTCTTT. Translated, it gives CASSIREGYTEAFF.

The CDR3 region is CASSPYKLAGARDTQYF. CDR3 bases: TGTGCCAGCAGTCCCTACAAACTAGCGGGAGCAAGAGATACGCAGTATTTT. The rearrangement joins TRBV28 to TRBJ2-3; 11 bases are a match to TRBD2. Germline trimming cut 5 bases from V and 5 bases from J; bases unmatched to any gene: 12. From germline, CDR1 is MDHEN and CDR2 SYDVKM. CDR3 length equals 17 residues.